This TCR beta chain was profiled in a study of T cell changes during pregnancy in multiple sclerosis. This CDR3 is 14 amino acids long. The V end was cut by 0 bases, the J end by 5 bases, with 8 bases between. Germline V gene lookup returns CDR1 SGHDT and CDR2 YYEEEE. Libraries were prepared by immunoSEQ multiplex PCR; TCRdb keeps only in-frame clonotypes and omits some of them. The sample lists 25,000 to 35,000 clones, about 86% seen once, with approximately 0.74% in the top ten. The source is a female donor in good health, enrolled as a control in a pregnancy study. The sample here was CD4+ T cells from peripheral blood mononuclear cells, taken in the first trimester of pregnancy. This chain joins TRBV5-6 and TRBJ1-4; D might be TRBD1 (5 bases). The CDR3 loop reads CASSLGGLNEKLFF. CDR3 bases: TGTGCCAGCAGCTTGGGGGGCTTGAATGAAAAACTGTTTTTT.